One sample yielded the 10 T cell receptor beta chains listed below, sequenced in a study of shared clonotypes between healthy human individuals. Sequencing used immunoSEQ multiplex PCR; TCRdb keeps in-frame clones, though not all of them. The sample lists a few million clones; around 94% were seen once. Sequences were obtained from naive CD4+ T cells sorted from blood. Subset in this sample: CD45RA+ positively selected. Receptor source: a man younger than 30 in good health.

A note on this clone: Other DNA sequences from this sample encode an identical CDR3 as well. V gene TRBV6-5 combines with J gene TRBJ1-1; D gene ambiguous. CDR1 MNHEY and CDR2 SVGAGI come from the germline V gene. The CDR3 is 11 residues long. With 6 bases removed from V and 2 bases from J, the gap between germline ends came to 4 bases. CDR3 DNA sequence: TGTGCCAGCAGCGCAAACACTGAAGCTTTCTTT. This sequence encodes CASSANTEAFF.

A note on this clone: Other DNA sequences from this sample encode an identical CDR3 as well. V gene TRBV5-1 combines with J gene TRBJ1-1, with a tentative D call TRBD1 (6 bases). The CDR3 has 14 amino acids. Looked up from germline, CDR1 is SGHRS and CDR2 is YFSETQ. V lost 0 bases and J lost 4, with 10 bases in between. The CDR3 nucleotides are TGCGCCAGCAGCTTGGGAGGGGGACGCACTGAAGCTTTCTTT. It yields the protein CASSLGGGRTEAFF.

Points on this clone: Other DNA sequences from this sample encode an identical CDR3 as well. The chain is built from TRBV20-1 and TRBJ2-1; no reliable D call. The CDR3 spans 11 residues. In germline, CDR1 is DFQATT, CDR2 SNEGSKA (reference sequence). The V gene lost 0 bases and the J gene lost 9 bases, with 6 bases spanning the gap. In DNA form, the CDR3 reads TGCAGTGCTAGAGATCTCGGTGAGCAGTTCTTC. Translation gives CSARDLGEQFF.

This clone appeared once. The chain combines TRBV6-5 with TRBJ2-5; either TRBD1 or TRBD2 may supply D (5 bases each). V lost 5 bases, J lost 1 base, and 11 bases lay in between. Germline CDR1 MNHEY, CDR2 SVGAGI. The CDR3 is made up of 14 amino acids. The CDR3 nucleotides are TGTGCCAGCAGTCGTTCCGGGGCCCAAGAGACCCAGTACTTC. Amino acids: CASSRSGAQETQYF.

As for this clone: The sample contains more than one DNA sequence encoding this CDR3. V usage is TRBV19 and J usage is TRBJ1-5; D gene ambiguous. This CDR3 contains 13 residues. Germline CDR1 reads LNHDA; CDR2 reads SQIVND (reference sequence). Trimming removed 2 bases from V and 2 bases from J, with 4 bases in between. CDR3 loop: CASSILRNQPQHF. The CDR3 DNA reads as TGTGCCAGTAGTATATTACGCAATCAGCCCCAGCATTTT.

This chain links TRBV18 with TRBJ2-5; 8 nucleotides match TRBD1. The germline gives CDR1 KGHSH, CDR2 LQKENI. The junction had 9 bases not matched to a gene; V was cut back by 6 bases and J by 0 bases. There are 16 residues in the CDR3. The CDR3 DNA sequence: TGTGCCAGCTCGCAGGCAAACAGGGGGTACCAAGAGACCCAGTACTTC. It specifies CASSQANRGYQETQYF. The whole variable domain, filled in from reference TRBV18 and TRBJ2-5, reads NAGVMQNPRHLVRRRGQEARLRCSPMKGHSHVYWYRQLPEEGLKFMVYLQKENIIDESGMPKERFSAEFPKEGPSILRIQQVVRGDSAAYFCASSQANRGYQETQYFGPGTRLLVL.

The gene calls are TRBV10-3 and TRBJ2-1; D is ambiguous. Per the germline V gene, CDR1 is ENHRY and CDR2 is SYGVKD. V was shortened by 4 bases and J by 4 bases, with 17 bases between the two germline ends. CDR3 size: 16 residues. Here the CDR3 DNA reads TGTGCCATCAGTGCGGGCCGCAAGACCTCTTACAATGAGCAGTTCTTC. Its protein product is CAISAGRKTSYNEQFF.

The V and J genes are TRBV7-9 and TRBJ1-1, with TRBD1 as a possible D gene (5 bases). Germline loops: CDR1 SEHNR, CDR2 FQNEAQ (reference sequence). The CDR3 totals 12 residues. The V end was cut by 2 bases, the J end by 11 bases, with 12 bases between. CDR3 sequence reads: CASSLTGRGAFF. As DNA, the CDR3 is TGTGCCAGCAGCTTAACGGGGCGCGGGGCTTTCTTT.

The rearrangement uses TRBV5-1 and TRBJ2-3; 10 nucleotides agree with TRBD1. The germline V gene encodes CDR1 SGHRS and CDR2 YFSETQ. After removal of 4 bases from V and 2 bases from J, the junction contained 7 bases not matched to a gene. This CDR3 region has 16 residues. The CDR3 coding sequence is TGCGCCAGCAGCATTCGGACAGGGGGTTCCACAGATACGCAGTATTTT. Amino acids: CASSIRTGGSTDTQYF.

The chain carries TRBV30 and TRBJ2-5; D is perhaps TRBD1 (6 bases). Per germline, CDR1 GTSNPN and CDR2 SVGIG (reference sequence). The CDR3 length is 13 residues. V shed 4 bases and J shed 6 bases, with 15 bases lying between them. CDR3 sequence: CAWNVRGKQTQYF. DNA for the CDR3: TGTGCCTGGAACGTTAGGGGGAAGCAGACCCAGTACTTC.